The next 6 T cell receptor beta chains were all read from a single sample in a study of human T cells and chemical hapten exposure. Described time point: pre-sensitization, week 0. The treatment denotes: therapeutic diphenylcyclopropenone sensitization with weekly scalp DPC. A single record per CDR3 protein comes from TCRdb applying MiXCR to the RACE reads. Of under 50,000 distinct CDR3 sequences in the sample, roughly 7.6% were seen once. The sample consisted of whole blood, taken in connection with sensitization to the hapten diphenylcyclopropenone (DPC). The receptors shown here come from a woman in her forties or fifties with alopecia areata. Some clones in this sample may be carry-over from other donors' samples.

This clonotype was seen more than once but under ten times. The V call is TRBV2, the J call TRBJ2-7; 9 bases are a match to TRBD2. Germline-derived CDR1 and CDR2 are SNHLY and FYNNEI. Losses at the gene ends were 10 bases for V and 3 bases for J; bases not matched to a gene: 7. The CDR3 is 13 amino acids. CDR3 nucleotide sequence: TGTGCCACCCACTTAGCGGGAGACTACGAGCAGTACTTC. Amino acid sequence: CATHLAGDYEQYF. Using reference TRBV2 and TRBJ2-7 for the parts outside the CDR3, the full variable domain is EPEVTQTPSHQVTQMGQEVILRCVPISNHLYFYWYRQILGQKVEFLVSFYNNEISEKSEIFDDQFSVERPDGSNFTLKIRSTKLEDSAMYFCATHLAGDYEQYFGPGTRLTVT.

The sample holds many counts of this clonotype. This rearrangement joins TRBV7-9 to TRBJ2-7; D gene unclear. Germline assignment: CDR1 SEHNR and CDR2 FQNEAQ (reference sequence). With 6 bases removed from V and 5 bases from J, the gap between germline ends came to 14 bases. This CDR3 region has 13 residues. This chain's CDR3 is CASSPPSAHEQYF. CDR3 DNA: TGTGCCAGCAGTCCCCCGTCGGCCCACGAGCAGTACTTC.

This clonotype came up a few times. The chain has TRBV3-1 and TRBJ2-2; 13 nucleotides line up with TRBD2. Trimming cost V 4 bases and J 5 bases; bases outside gene matches: 7. CDR3 length equals 17 residues. Germline loops: CDR1 LGHDT, CDR2 YNNKEL (reference sequence). The CDR3 spells CASSPGTSGKLTGELFF. As DNA, the CDR3 is TGTGCCAGCAGCCCTGGGACTAGCGGGAAGCTTACCGGGGAGCTGTTTTTT.

At least ten counts were recorded for this clonotype. The chain employs TRBV28 and TRBJ1-5, with unresolved D. Trimming took off 11 bases at V and 7 bases at J, with 12 bases between the two ends. In germline, CDR1 is MDHEN, CDR2 SYDVKM. The CDR3 spans 11 residues. CDR3 loop: CALRPRQPQHF. The CDR3 coding sequence is TGTGCCCTGCGGCCGCGGCAGCCCCAGCATTTT.

This clonotype was seen many times. This chain connects TRBV29-1 to TRBJ2-1; TRBD1 matches at 8 bases. The trim removed 7 bases at V and 4 bases at J, leaving 6 bases unmatched. The germline V gene has CDR1 SQVTM and CDR2 ANQGSEA. The length of the CDR3 is 13 residues. The CDR3 region is CSADRDRYNEQFF. CDR3 DNA sequence: TGCAGCGCTGACCGGGACAGGTACAATGAGCAGTTCTTC.

In this sample, this clonotype turned up many times. The chain combines TRBV5-6 with TRBJ2-1; D is uncertain. Trimming cost V 4 bases and J 8 bases, with 25 bases left between them. CDR1 and CDR2 from the germline V gene are SGHDT and YYEEEE. The CDR3 spans 17 residues. The CDR3 reads CASSLNGLSSVFDEQFF. The CDR3 DNA follows: TGTGCCAGCAGCCTGAACGGGTTGTCTAGTGTATTCGATGAGCAGTTCTTC.